This TCR beta chain was sequenced in a study of blood T cell repertoires in COVID-19. Study as a whole: The samples span acute and convalescent COVID-19 from the United States, Italy and Spain. PBMCs, B-cell-depleted T cells, or T cells were the source of the cDNA or gDNA that made up the material.

Original data processing: Amplified reference gene primers provided the basis for estimating nucleated cell counts. The data were produced by immunoSEQ multiplex PCR, yet TCRdb's version contains in-frame clones alone and is incomplete. The V and J calls and the clone size are those of that table, but D and trimming were determined from the DNA. Among 280,000 or so clones listed, 80% to 90% were seen once. V was shortened by 2 bases and J by 5 bases, with 13 bases between the two germline ends. CDR3 length: 14 amino acids. The specimen was peripheral blood. The sequence came from a woman aged 45-65 years who had recovered from COVID-19. The chain joins TRBV6-7 to TRBJ2-7; D might be TRBD2 (6 bases). TRBV6-7 is classed as an ORF, of uncertain function. The CDR3 DNA is TGTGCCAGCAGTTACCCGGGAGCTGGGGACGAGCAGTACTTC. Protein product: CASSYPGAGDEQYF.